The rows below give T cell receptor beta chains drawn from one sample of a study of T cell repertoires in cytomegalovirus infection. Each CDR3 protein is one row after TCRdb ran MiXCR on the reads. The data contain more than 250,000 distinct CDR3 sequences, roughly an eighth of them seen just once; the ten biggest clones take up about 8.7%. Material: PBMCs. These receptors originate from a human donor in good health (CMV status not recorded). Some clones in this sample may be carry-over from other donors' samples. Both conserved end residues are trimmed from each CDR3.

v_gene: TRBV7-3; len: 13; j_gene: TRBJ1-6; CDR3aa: ASSLTGGLGSPLH
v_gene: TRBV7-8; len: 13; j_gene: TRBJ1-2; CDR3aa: ASSLYDQGLGGYT
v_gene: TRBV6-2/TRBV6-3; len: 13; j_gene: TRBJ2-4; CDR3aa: ASSPGGRSKNIQY
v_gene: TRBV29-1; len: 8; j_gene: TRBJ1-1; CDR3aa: SVGWQPAF
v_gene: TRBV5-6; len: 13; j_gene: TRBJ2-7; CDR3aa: ASSRPGGSSYEQY
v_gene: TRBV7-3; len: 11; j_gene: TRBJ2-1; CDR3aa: ASSSRVNNEQF
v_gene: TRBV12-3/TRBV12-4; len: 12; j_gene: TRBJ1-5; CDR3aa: ASSRDRGTQPQH
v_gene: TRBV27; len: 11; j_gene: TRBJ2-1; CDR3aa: ASSLSLGTEQF
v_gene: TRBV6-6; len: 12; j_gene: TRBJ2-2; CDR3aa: ASSYLGVGGELF
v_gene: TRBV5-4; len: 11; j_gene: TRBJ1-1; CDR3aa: ASSGGQASEAF
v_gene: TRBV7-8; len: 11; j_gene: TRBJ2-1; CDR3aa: ASSWTGDNEQF
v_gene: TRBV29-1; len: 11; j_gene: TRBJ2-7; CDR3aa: SAGRDRSTEQY
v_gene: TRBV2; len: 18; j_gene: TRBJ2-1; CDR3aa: ASSEGRTSMIGTGNNEQF
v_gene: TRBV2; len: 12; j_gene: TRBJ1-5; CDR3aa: ASSPGYLSQPQH
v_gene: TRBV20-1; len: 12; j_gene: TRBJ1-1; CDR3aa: SARKRGPNTEAF
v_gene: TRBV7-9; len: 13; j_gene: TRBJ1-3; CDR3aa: ASSLFSGSGNTIY
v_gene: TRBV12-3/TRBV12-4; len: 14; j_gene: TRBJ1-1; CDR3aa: ASSLAPGRANTEAF
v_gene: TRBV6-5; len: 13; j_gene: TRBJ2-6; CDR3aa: ASSTQASGANVLT
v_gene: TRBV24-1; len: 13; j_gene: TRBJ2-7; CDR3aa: ATSDPTSGSGEQY
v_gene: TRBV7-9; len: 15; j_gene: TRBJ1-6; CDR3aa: ASRRGIGTLDNSPLH
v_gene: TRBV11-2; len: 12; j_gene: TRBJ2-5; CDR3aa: ASSSSLRRETQY
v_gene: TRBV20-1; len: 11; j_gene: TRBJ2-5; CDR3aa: SAEDRAQETQY
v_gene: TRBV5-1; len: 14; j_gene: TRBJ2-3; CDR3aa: ASSSGLAGGTDTQY
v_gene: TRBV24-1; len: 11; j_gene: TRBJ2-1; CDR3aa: ATSDGGNNEQF
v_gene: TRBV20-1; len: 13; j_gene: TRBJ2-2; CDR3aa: SALNREGNTGELF
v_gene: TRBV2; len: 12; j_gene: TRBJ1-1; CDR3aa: ASITDRGLAEAF
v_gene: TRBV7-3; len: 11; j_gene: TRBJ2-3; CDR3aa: ASRLAGGDTQY
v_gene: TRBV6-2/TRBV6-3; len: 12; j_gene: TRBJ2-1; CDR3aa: ASSFPTGVGEQF
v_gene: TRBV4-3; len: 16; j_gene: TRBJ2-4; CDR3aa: ASSQAQGAAGGKNIQY
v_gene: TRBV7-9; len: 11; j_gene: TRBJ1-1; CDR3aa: ASSSGMNTEAF
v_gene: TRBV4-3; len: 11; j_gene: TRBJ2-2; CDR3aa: ASSQESHGELF
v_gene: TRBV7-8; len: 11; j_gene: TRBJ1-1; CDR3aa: ATLEFPNTEAF
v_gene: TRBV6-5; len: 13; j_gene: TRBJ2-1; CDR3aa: ASSPGTSVNNEQF
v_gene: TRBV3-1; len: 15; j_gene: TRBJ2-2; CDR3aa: ASSLTGLAGVTGELF
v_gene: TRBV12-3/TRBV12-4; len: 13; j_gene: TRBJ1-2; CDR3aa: ASSSLRTRNYGYT
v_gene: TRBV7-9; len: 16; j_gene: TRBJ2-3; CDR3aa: ASSTRLAGAFGTDTQY
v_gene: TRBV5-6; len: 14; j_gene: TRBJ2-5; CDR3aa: ASSLRGGQGGETQY
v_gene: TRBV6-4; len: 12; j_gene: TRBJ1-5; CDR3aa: ASSHTGGRQPQH
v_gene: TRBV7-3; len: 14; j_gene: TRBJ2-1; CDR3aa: ASSLLAGGRYNEQF
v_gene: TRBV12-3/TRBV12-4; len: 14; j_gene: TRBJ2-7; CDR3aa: ASSLRGSGGGYEQY
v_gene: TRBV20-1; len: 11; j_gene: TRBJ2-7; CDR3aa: SACVRSSYEQY
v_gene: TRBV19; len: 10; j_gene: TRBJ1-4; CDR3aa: ASVQLPEKLF
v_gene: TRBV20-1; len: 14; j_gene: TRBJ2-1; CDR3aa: SARELGRAFDNEQF
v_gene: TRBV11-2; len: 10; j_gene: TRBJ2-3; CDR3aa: ASSLGLDTQY
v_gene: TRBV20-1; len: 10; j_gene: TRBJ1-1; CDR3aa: SARGSGFEAF
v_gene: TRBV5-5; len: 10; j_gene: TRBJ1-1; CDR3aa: ASSSIGTEAF
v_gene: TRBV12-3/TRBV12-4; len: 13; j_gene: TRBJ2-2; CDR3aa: ASSFLRGDTGELF
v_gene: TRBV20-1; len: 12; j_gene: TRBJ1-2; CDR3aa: SAYDRDGLGGYT
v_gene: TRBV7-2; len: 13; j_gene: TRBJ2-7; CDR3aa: ASSFGLAGSGEQY
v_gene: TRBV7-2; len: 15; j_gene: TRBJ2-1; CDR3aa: ASSESRGEGEDNEQF
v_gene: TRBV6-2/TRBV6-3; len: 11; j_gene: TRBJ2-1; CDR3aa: ASSYSHYNEQF
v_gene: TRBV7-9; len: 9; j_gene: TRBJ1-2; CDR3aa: ASSPSYGYT
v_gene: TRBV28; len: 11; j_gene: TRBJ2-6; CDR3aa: AIRDSGANVLT
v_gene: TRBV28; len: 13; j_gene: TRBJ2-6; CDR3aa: ASGFSGSGANVLT
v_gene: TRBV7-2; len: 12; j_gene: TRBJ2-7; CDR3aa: ASSRVLGGYEQY
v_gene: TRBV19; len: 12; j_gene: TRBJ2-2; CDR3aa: ASSGTRLTGELF
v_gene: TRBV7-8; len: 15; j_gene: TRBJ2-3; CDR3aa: ASSPRTSGGSTDTQY